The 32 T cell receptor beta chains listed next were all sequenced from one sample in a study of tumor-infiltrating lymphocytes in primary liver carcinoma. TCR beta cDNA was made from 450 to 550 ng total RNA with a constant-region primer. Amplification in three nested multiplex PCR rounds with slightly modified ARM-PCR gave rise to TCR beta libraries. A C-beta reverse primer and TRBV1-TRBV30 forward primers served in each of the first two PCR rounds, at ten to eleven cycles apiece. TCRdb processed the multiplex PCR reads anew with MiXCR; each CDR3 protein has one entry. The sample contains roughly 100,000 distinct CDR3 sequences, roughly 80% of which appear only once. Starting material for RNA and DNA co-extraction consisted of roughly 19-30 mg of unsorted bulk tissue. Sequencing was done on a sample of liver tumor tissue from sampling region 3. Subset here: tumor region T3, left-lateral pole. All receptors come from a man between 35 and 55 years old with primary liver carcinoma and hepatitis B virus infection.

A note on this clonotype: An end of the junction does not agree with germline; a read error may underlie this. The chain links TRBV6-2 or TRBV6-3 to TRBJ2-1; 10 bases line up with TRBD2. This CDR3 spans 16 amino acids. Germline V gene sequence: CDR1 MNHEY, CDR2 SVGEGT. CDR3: CASTGTSAEHYDEQFF. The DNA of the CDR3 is TGTGCCAGCACTGGGACTAGCGCCGAACACTACGATGAGCAGTTCTTC.

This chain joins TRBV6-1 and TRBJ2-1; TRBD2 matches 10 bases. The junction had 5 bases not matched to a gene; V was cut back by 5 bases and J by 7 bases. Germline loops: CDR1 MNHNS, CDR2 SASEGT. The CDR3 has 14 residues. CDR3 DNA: TGTGCCAGCAGTCCTAGCGGGAGTGATAATGAGCAGTTCTTC. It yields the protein CASSPSGSDNEQFF.

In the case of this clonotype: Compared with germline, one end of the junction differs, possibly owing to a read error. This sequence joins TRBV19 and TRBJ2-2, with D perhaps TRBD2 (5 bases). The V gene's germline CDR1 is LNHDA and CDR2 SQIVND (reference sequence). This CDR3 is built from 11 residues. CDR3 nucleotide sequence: TGTGCCAGTAGTATTTTTGGGGAGCTGATTTTT. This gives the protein CASSIFGELIF. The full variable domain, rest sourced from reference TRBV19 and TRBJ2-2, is DGGITQSPKYLFRKEGQNVTLSCEQNLNHDAMYWYRQDPGQGLRLIYYSQIVNDFQKGDIAEGYSVSREKKESFPLTVTSAQKNPTAFYLCASSIFGELIFGEGSRLTVL.

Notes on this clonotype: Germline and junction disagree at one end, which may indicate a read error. CDR3 DNA: TGTGCCAGCAGTCCCGGACAGGACTACGAGCATTATTTC. Amino acids: CASSPGQDYEHYF. V is TRBV28 and J is TRBJ2-7; weak D call: TRBD1 (7 bases). The CDR3 runs to 13 residues. Germline CDR1 MDHEN, CDR2 SYDVKM.

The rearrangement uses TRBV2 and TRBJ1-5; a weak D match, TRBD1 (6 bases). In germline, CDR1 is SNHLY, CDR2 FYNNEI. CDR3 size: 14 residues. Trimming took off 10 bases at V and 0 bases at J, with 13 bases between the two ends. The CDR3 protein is CANRDMYSNQPQHF. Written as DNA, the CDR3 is TGTGCCAACCGGGACATGTATAGCAATCAGCCCCAGCATTTT.

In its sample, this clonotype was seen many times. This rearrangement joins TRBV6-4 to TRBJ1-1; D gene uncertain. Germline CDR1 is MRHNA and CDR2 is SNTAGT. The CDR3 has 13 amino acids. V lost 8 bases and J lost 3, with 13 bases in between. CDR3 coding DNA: TGTGCCAGCTCACAAGCGCTCGACACTGAAGCTTTCTTT. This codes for CASSQALDTEAFF.

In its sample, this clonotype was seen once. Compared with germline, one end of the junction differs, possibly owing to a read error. For the CDR3, the DNA is TGTGTCATCAGCCAAGCTTCAGGACAGGGGGACGAGGAGTATTTC. Its protein is CVISQASGQGDEEYF. The chain recombines TRBV4-2 with TRBJ2-7; 10 bases line up with TRBD1. Germline assignment: CDR1 LGHNA and CDR2 YNFKEQ. The CDR3 length is 15 residues.

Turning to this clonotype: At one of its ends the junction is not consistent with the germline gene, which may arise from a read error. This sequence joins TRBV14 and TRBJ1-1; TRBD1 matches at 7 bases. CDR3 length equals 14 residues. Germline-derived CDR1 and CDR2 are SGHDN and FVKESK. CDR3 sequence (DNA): TGTGCCTGCAGCCCTTCGGACAGGTTGGATGCGACTTTCTTT. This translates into CACSPSDRLDATFF.

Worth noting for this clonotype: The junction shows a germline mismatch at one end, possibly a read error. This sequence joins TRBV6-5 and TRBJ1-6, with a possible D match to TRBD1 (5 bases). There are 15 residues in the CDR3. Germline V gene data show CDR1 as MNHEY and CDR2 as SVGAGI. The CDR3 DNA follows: TGCGTCAGCAGTTTCGGACAAGCTTATAATTCACCCCTCCACTTT. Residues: CVSSFGQAYNSPLHF.

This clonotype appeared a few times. The DNA of the CDR3 is TGTGCCAGCAGACAAGGGACAAGCGGAATCCAAGAGACCCAGTACTTC. Translating it yields CASRQGTSGIQETQYF. The rearrangement links TRBV12-3 or TRBV12-4 to TRBJ2-5, with a possible D match to TRBD1 (6 bases). Trimming left V 6 bases short and J 1 base short, with 18 bases between. The CDR3 is 16 amino acids.

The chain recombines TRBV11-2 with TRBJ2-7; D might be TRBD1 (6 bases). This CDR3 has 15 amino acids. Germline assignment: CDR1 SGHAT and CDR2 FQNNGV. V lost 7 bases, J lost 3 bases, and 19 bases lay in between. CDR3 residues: CASNSTGSKSYEQYF. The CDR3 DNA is TGTGCCAGCAACTCAACAGGGAGCAAAAGCTACGAGCAGTACTTC.

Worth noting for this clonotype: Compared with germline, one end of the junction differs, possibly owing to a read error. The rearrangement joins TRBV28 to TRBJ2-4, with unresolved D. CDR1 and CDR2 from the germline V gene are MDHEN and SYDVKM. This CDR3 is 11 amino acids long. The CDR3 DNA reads TGTGACAGCAGTTCGGTACTTTTTCAGTACTTC. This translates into CDSSSVLFQYF. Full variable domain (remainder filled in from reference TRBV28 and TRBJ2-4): DVKVTQSSRYLVKRTGEKVFLECVQDMDHENMFWYRQDPGLGLRLIYFSYDVKMKEKGDIPEGYSVSREKKERFSLILESASTNQTSMYLCDSSSVLFQYFGAGTRLSVL.

The CDR3 region has the DNA TGCAGTGCCCTGAAACAGTCCGGACCAACCACCAATGAGCAGTTCTTC. Its protein product is CSALKQSGPTTNEQFF. The rearrangement joins TRBV20-1 to TRBJ2-1; D remains ambiguous. V was pared by 6 bases and J by 6 bases, with 24 bases between. Germline V gene lookup returns CDR1 DFQATT and CDR2 SNEGSKA (reference sequence). The CDR3 length is 16 residues.

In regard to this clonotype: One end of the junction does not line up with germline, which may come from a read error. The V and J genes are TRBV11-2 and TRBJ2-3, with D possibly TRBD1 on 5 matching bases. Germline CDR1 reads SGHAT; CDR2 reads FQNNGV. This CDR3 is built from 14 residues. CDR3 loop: CVSSLNGQGDTHYF. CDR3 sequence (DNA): TGTGTCAGCAGCTTAAACGGACAAGGGGATACGCATTATTTT. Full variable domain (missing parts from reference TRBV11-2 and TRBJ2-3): EAGVAQSPRYKIIEKRQSVAFWCNPISGHATLYWYQQILGQGPKLLIQFQNNGVVDDSQLPKDRFSAERLKGVDSTLKIQPAKLEDSAVYLCVSSLNGQGDTHYFGPGTRLTVL.

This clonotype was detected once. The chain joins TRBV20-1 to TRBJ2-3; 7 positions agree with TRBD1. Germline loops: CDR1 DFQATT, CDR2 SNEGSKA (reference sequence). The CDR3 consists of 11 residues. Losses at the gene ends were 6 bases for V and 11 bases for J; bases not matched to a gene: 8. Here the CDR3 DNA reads TGCAGTGCGATAACAGGGGACCGGCAGTATTTT. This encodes CSAITGDRQYF.

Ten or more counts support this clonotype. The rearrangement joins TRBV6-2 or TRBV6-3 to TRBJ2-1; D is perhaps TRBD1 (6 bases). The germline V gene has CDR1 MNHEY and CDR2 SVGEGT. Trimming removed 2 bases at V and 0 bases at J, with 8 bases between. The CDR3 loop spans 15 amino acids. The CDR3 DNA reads TGTGCCAGCAGTTACCGACAGGACTCCTACAATGAGCAGTTCTTC. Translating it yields CASSYRQDSYNEQFF.

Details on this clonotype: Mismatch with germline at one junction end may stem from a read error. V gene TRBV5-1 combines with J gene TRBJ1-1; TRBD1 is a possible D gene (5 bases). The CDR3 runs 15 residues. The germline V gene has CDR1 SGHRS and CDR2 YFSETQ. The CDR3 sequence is CASSALAGSITEASF. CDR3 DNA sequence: TGCGCCAGCAGCGCCTTGGCAGGGAGCATCACTGAAGCTTCCTTT. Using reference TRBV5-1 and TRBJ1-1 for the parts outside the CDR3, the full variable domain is KAGVTQTPRYLIKTRGQQVTLSCSPISGHRSVSWYQQTPGQGLQFLFEYFSETQRNKGNFPGRFSGRQFSNSRSEMNVSTLELGDSALYLCASSALAGSITEASFGQGTRLTVV.

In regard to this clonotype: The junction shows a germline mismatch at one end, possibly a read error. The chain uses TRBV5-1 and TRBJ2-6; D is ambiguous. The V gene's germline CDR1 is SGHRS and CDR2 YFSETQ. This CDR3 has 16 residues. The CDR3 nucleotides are TGCGCCAGCAGATTCCATGACAACTCTGGGGTCAACGTCCTGACTTTC. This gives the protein CASRFHDNSGVNVLTF.

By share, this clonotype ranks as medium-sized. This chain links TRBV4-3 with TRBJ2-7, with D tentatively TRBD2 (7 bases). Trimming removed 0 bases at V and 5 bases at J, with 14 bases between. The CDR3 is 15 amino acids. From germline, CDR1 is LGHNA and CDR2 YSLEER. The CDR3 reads CASSQDRGAGDEQYF. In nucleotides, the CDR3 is TGCGCCAGCAGCCAAGATAGGGGGGCGGGAGACGAGCAGTACTTC.

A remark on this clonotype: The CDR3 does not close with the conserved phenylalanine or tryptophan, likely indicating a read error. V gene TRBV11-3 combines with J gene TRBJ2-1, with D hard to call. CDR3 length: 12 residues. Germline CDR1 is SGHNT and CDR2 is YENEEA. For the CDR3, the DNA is TGTGCCAGCTGCTTAAACGCCAATGAGCAGTTCTAC. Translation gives CASCLNANEQFY.

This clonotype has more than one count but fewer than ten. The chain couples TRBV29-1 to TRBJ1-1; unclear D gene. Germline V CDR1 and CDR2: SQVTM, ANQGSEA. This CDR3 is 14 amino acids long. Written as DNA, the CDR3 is TGCAGTGTCCGCCCGTCCGGGAGAAGCACTGAAGCTTTCTTT. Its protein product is CSVRPSGRSTEAFF. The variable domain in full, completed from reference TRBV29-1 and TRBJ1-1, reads SAVISQKPSRDICQRGTSLTIQCQVDSQVTMMFWYRQQPGQSLTLIATANQGSEATYESGFVIDKFPISRPNLTFSTLTVSNMSPEDSSIYLCSVRPSGRSTEAFFGQGTRLTVV.

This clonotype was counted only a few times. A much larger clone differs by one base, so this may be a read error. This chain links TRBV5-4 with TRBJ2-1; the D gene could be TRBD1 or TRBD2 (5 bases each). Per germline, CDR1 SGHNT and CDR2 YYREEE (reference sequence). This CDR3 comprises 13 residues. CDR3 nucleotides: TGTACCAGCAGCTTGGGGGAAGTGGTTGAGCAGTTCTTC. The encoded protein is CTSSLGEVVEQFF.

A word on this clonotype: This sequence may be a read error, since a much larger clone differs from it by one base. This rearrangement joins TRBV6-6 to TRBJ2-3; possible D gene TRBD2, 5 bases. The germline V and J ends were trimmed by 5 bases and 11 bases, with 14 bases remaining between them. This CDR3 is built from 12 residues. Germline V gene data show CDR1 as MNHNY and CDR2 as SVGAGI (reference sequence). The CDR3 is CASSPDFILQYF. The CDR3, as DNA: TGTGCCAGCAGTCCGGACTTCATTCTGCAGTATTTT.

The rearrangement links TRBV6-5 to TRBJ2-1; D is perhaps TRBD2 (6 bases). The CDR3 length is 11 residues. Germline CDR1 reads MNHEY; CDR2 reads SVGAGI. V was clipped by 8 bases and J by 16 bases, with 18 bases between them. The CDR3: CASGNGGVQFF. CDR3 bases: TGTGCCAGCGGGAACGGGGGTGTGCAATTCTTC.

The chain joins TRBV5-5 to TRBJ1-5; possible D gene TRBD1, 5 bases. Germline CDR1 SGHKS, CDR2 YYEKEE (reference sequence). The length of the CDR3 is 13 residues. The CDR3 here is CDRSSISNQPQHF. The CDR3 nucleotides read TGTGACAGGAGCTCAATCAGCAATCAGCCCCAGCATTTT.

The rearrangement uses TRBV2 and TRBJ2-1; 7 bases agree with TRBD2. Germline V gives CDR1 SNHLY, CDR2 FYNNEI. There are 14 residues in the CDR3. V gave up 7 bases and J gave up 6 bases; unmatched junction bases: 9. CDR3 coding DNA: TGTGCCAGCACTGGCGCTAGCGGAGGCAATGAGCAGTTCTTC. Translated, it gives CASTGASGGNEQFF. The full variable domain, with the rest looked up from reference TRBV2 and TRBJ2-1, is EPEVTQTPSHQVTQMGQEVILRCVPISNHLYFYWYRQILGQKVEFLVSFYNNEISEKSEIFDDQFSVERPDGSNFTLKIRSTKLEDSAMYFCASTGASGGNEQFFGPGTRLTVL.

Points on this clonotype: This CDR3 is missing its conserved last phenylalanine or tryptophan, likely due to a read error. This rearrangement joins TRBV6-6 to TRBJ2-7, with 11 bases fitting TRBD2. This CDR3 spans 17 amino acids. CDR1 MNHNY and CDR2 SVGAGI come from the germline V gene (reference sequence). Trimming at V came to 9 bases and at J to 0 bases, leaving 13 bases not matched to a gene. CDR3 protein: CASCSGREGDLSYEQYL. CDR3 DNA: TGTGCCAGTTGTAGCGGGAGGGAGGGAGATCTCTCCTACGAGCAGTACCTC.

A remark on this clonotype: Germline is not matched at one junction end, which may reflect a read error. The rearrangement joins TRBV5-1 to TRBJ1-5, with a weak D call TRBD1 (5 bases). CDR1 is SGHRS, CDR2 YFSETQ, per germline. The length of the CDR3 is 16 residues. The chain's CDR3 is CPSSPGGGASNQPQHF. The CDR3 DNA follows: TGCCCCAGCAGCCCCGGTGGGGGTGCGAGCAATCAGCCCCAGCATTTT. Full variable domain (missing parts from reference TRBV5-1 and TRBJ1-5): KAGVTQTPRYLIKTRGQQVTLSCSPISGHRSVSWYQQTPGQGLQFLFEYFSETQRNKGNFPGRFSGRQFSNSRSEMNVSTLELGDSALYLCPSSPGGGASNQPQHFGDGTRLSIL.

The CDR3 bases are TGTGCCAGCAGTCCTGGGGCCTCTGGTGGCATTGAAGCTTTCTTT. Translating it yields CASSPGASGGIEAFF. J is TRBJ1-1 and V is TRBV6-1; D is perhaps TRBD1 (5 bases). This CDR3 region has 15 residues. Germline CDR1 reads MNHNS; CDR2 reads SASEGT. V was pared by 5 bases and J by 7 bases, with 20 bases between.

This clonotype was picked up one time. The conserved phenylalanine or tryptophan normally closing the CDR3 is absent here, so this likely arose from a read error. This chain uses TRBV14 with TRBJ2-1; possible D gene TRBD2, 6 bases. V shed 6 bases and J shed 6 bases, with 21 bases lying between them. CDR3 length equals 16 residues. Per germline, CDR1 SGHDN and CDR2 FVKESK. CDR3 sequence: CASSAVAGWVINEQFI. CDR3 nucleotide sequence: TGTGCCAGCAGTGCCGTTGCGGGATGGGTAATCAATGAGCAGTTCATC.

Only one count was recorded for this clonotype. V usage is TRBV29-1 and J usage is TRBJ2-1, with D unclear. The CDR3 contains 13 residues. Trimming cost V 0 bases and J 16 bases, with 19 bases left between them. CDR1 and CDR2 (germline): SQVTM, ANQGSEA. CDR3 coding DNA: TGCAGCGTTGAAGACCCCTATAACAATGATCACTTCTTC. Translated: CSVEDPYNNDHFF.

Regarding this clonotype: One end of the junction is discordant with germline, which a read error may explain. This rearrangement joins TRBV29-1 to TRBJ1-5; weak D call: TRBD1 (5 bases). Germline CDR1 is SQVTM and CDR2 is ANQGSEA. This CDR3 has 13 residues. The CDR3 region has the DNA TGCAGAGTTGTCAGACAGATCAATCAGCCTCAGCATTTT. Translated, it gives CRVVRQINQPQHF.